This record covers a single TCR beta chain. Original methodology: Counts of nucleated cells, estimated from reference gene primer amplification, were obtained. TCRdb keeps only in-frame clones here, not all; method: immunoSEQ multiplex PCR. Clone size and the V and J calls come from that table; the DNA yielded D and trimming. The profile shows under 200,000 clones, 60% to 85% of them singletons. This specimen belongs to a study of blood T cell repertoires in COVID-19. Turning to the study itself: The study drew acute and convalescent COVID-19 samples from the United States, Italy and Spain. In each case, the material was cDNA or gDNA derived from T cells, B-cell-depleted T cells, or PBMCs.

This CDR3 is built from 13 residues. Trimming stripped 6 bases from V and 8 bases from J, with 16 bases between. Germline V gene data show CDR1 as SNHLY and CDR2 as FYNNEI. This receptor was obtained from a man in his 60s with acute or convalescent COVID-19. The rearrangement joins TRBV2 to TRBJ1-2, with D unresolved. Sequencing was carried out using peripheral blood. The CDR3 loop is CASRGGIPGGYTF. Written as DNA, the CDR3 is TGTGCCAGCAGGGGCGGCATCCCGGGAGGCTACACCTTC.